A selection of T cell receptor beta chains follows, all from one sample in a study of OX40 agonist ivuxolimab in advanced cancers. TCRdb's copy holds only in-frame clones and misses some; the assay was immunoSEQ multiplex PCR. The table lists 25,000 or so clones, roughly three quarters of them singletons. The sequencing here drew on CD4+ or CD8+ T cells sorted from blood, taken in a trial of the OX40 agonist ivuxolimab. These receptors were obtained from an adult with an advanced solid tumor such as melanoma, head and neck, liver or kidney cancer. CDR3s include the opening cysteine and the closing phenylalanine or tryptophan. Fields, in order: D gene, V gene, J gene, clone size, CDR3 DNA, CDR3 protein. D genes are given only for firm matches. Some rows mark clone size as missing; the rest say once, few, many or name a class of expanded clone.

D: -; V: TRBV28; J: TRBJ2-5; size: -; DNA: TGTGCCAGCAGTTTATACGCAGCGATCCAAGAGACCCAGTACTTC; CDR3: CASSLYAAIQETQYF
D: -; V: TRBV2; J: TRBJ2-5; size: medium-sized; DNA: TGTGCCAGCAGTGATTCCGAATGGGAGACCCAGTACTTC; CDR3: CASSDSEWETQYF
D: TRBD1; V: TRBV19; J: TRBJ2-7; size: once; DNA: TGTGCCAGTTCCGGGACAGGGAGGTACGAGCAGTACTTC; CDR3: CASSGTGRYEQYF
D: TRBD1; V: TRBV7-3; J: TRBJ2-3; size: -; DNA: TGTGCCAGCAGACAGGGGGCCACAGATACGCAGTATTTT; CDR3: CASRQGATDTQYF
D: TRBD1; V: TRBV19; J: TRBJ1-6; size: -; DNA: TGTGCCAGTAGTATAAGCCGGGACAGCAATTCACCCCTCCACTTT; CDR3: CASSISRDSNSPLHF
D: -; V: TRBV6-1; J: TRBJ2-7; size: -; DNA: TGTGCCAGCAGTGACTACAGGGAGGTATACGAGCAGTACTTC; CDR3: CASSDYREVYEQYF
D: TRBD2; V: TRBV18; J: TRBJ2-7; size: -; DNA: TGTGCCAGCTCACTAAGTTCCGGGACTAGCGGGGCCTACGAGCAGTACTTC; CDR3: CASSLSSGTSGAYEQYF
D: -; V: TRBV11-2; J: TRBJ1-1; size: once; DNA: TGTGCCAGCAGCTTAGATTCTGTGAACACTGAAGCTTTCTTT; CDR3: CASSLDSVNTEAFF
D: -; V: TRBV7-2; J: TRBJ2-1; size: -; DNA: TGTGCCAGCAGCTTCGAGAGCTCCTACAATGAGCAGTTCTTC; CDR3: CASSFESSYNEQFF
D: TRBD1; V: TRBV10-3; J: TRBJ2-7; size: few; DNA: TGTGCCATCAGAAAGGGACAGCAATCCTACGAGCAGTACTTC; CDR3: CAIRKGQQSYEQYF
D: -; V: TRBV12-5; J: TRBJ2-5; size: -; DNA: TGTGCTAGTGGACCCGACAGTGCCGCGAGAGTTACCCAGTACTTC; CDR3: CASGPDSAARVTQYF
D: TRBD1; V: TRBV28; J: TRBJ2-4; size: -; DNA: TGTGCCAGCAGTTTCTCCGGGACAGGAAACATTCAGTACTTC; CDR3: CASSFSGTGNIQYF
D: -; V: TRBV7-3; J: TRBJ2-7; size: few; DNA: TGTGCCAGCAGCCGAGTGGGGGAATCCGAGCAGTACTTC; CDR3: CASSRVGESEQYF
D: -; V: TRBV7-2; J: TRBJ2-1; size: -; DNA: TGTGCCAGCAGCTTAGTTCGCAGAAACAATGAGCAGTTCTTC; CDR3: CASSLVRRNNEQFF
D: -; V: TRBV6-5; J: TRBJ2-2; size: once; DNA: TGTGCCAGCAGTTACGGGGGGGCCGGCACCGGGGAGCTGTTTTTT; CDR3: CASSYGGAGTGELFF
D: -; V: TRBV15; J: TRBJ1-3; size: -; DNA: TGTGCCACCACCGTTGGGACAGGAAACACCATATATTTT; CDR3: CATTVGTGNTIYF
D: -; V: TRBV5-4; J: TRBJ1-2; size: -; DNA: TGTGCCAGCAGCTTCGGGGCTAACTATGGCTACACCTTC; CDR3: CASSFGANYGYTF
D: -; V: TRBV28; J: TRBJ2-2; size: few; DNA: TGTGCCAGCAGTTTTGAGGGTACCGGGGAGCTGTTTTTT; CDR3: CASSFEGTGELFF
D: -; V: TRBV29-1; J: TRBJ2-5; size: -; DNA: TGCAGCGTTCACCGGGGTACCAAGGAGACCCAGTACTTC; CDR3: CSVHRGTKETQYF
D: -; V: TRBV7-9; J: TRBJ2-7; size: -; DNA: TGTGCCAGCAGCTCGCTGGGGGGGGCCACCTACGAGCAGTACTTC; CDR3: CASSSLGGATYEQYF
D: -; V: TRBV7-3; J: TRBJ2-5; size: -; DNA: TGTGCCAGCAGCCTATATCCTAGGCAGGGAGAGACCCAGTACTTC; CDR3: CASSLYPRQGETQYF